The 8 T cell receptor beta chains listed next were all sequenced from one sample in a study of CD8 T cells in Susac syndrome. With random hexamers, roughly 0.5 to 1 ug RNA was reverse transcribed. TCRdb reprocessed the immunoSEQ multiplex PCR reads via MiXCR and lists one record per CDR3 protein. The sample contains some 300,000 distinct CDR3 sequences, roughly 85% of which appear only once. Sequenced material: CD8+ T cells from PBMCs. These receptors came from a human donor with multiple sclerosis.

The rearrangement links TRBV24-1 to TRBJ2-3; TRBD2 aligns across 13 bases. Germline trimming cut 4 bases from V and 4 bases from J; bases unmatched to any gene: 13. Looked up from germline, CDR1 is KGHDR and CDR2 is SFDVKD. This CDR3 has 19 residues. This CDR3 is CATSDPLAGGPLVSDTQYF. The CDR3 bases are TGTGCCACCAGTGACCCACTAGCGGGAGGGCCTTTGGTTTCAGATACGCAGTATTTT.

The CDR3 DNA follows: TGTGCCAGTAGTATCCAGGGGTCCGACTATGGCTACACCTTC. Translating it yields CASSIQGSDYGYTF. The rearrangement uses TRBV19 and TRBJ1-2, with D perhaps TRBD1 (6 bases). CDR3 length: 14 residues. V lost 3 bases to trimming and J lost 3 bases, with 11 bases between them. Germline V lookup: CDR1 LNHDA, CDR2 SQIVND (reference sequence).

The V and J genes are TRBV7-9 and TRBJ2-1; D perhaps matches TRBD2 (5 bases). The CDR3 loop spans 12 amino acids. V was shortened by 5 bases and J by 10 bases, with 12 bases between the two germline ends. Germline CDR1 is SEHNR and CDR2 is FQNEAQ (reference sequence). The CDR3 DNA is TGTGCCAGCAGCCCCCGGACTGACGAGCAGTTCTTC. Translating gives CASSPRTDEQFF. The variable domain in full, with the rest retrieved from reference TRBV7-9 and TRBJ2-1, is DTGVSQNPRHKITKRGQNVTFRCDPISEHNRLYWYRQTLGQGPEFLTYFQNEAQLEKSRLLSDRFSAERPKGSFSTLEIQRTEQGDSAMYLCASSPRTDEQFFGPGTRLTVL.

This clonotype was counted a single time. The chain uses TRBV4-3 and TRBJ1-1, with D tentatively TRBD1 (5 bases). V dropped 1 base and J dropped 6 bases, with 15 bases sitting between them. Germline values: CDR1 LGHNA, CDR2 YSLEER. CDR3 length equals 15 residues. This chain's CDR3 is CASSQVGVGIAEAFF. CDR3 bases: TGCGCCAGCAGCCAAGTGGGGGTTGGAATCGCTGAAGCTTTCTTT.

This clonotype has a handful of counts. The rearrangement joins TRBV10-3 to TRBJ2-7, with 9 bases identical to TRBD2. This CDR3 contains 15 residues. V shed 0 bases and J 3 bases; nucleotides not matched to a gene: 3. Germline lookup yields CDR1 ENHRY and CDR2 SYGVKD. The CDR3 DNA reads as TGTGCCATCAGTGAGTCGGCGACTAGCGGCTACGAGCAGTACTTC. Translated: CAISESATSGYEQYF.

This rearrangement joins TRBV11-2 to TRBJ2-1; 9 nucleotides align to TRBD2. Trimming at V came to 2 bases and at J to 9 bases, leaving 11 bases not matched to a gene. Germline lookup yields CDR1 SGHAT and CDR2 FQNNGV. CDR3 length: 16 residues. The CDR3 sequence: CASSLQPVAGESEQFF. The CDR3 DNA reads TGTGCCAGCAGCTTACAGCCGGTAGCGGGAGAGAGTGAGCAGTTCTTC. Filled out from reference TRBV11-2 and TRBJ2-1, the complete variable domain reads EAGVAQSPRYKIIEKRQSVAFWCNPISGHATLYWYQQILGQGPKLLIQFQNNGVVDDSQLPKDRFSAERLKGVDSTLKIQPAKLEDSAVYLCASSLQPVAGESEQFFGPGTRLTVL.

CDR3 sequence reads: CASSVAWDGGKAGELFF. The CDR3 nucleotides read TGTGCCAGCAGCGTGGCTTGGGACGGCGGGAAGGCCGGGGAGCTGTTTTTT. The J gene is TRBJ2-2, the V gene TRBV9; a weak D match, TRBD2 (6 bases). Germline lookup yields CDR1 SGDLS and CDR2 YYNGEE. Trimming took 2 bases from V and 6 from J, leaving 20 bases between them. The CDR3 has 17 amino acids.

As regards this clonotype: One junction end disagrees with the germline gene, perhaps due to a read error. This chain links TRBV28 with TRBJ1-5; 8 bases are a match to TRBD1. Germline-derived CDR1 and CDR2 are MDHEN and SYDVKM. This CDR3 has 16 amino acids. The chain's CDR3 is CASSLSRTGLYHPQHF. CDR3 coding DNA: TGTGCCAGCAGTTTATCCCGGACAGGGCTCTATCACCCCCAGCATTTT.